This record covers a single T cell receptor (beta chain). Here immunoSEQ multiplex PCR was the method, and the copy in TCRdb shows in-frame clones only, minus some. Among a few hundred thousand clones, roughly nine tenths were seen once, and the ten largest hold 1.2%. This specimen comes from a study of blood T cell repertoires in COVID-19. The J segment lost 4 bases and the V segment lost 6 bases, leaving 2 bases of the junction unmatched. The CDR3 is made up of 13 amino acids. Germline-derived CDR1 and CDR2 are SGHTA and FQGNSA. The receptor's source is a man aged 35-49 years with acute or convalescent COVID-19. The chain employs TRBV7-2 and TRBJ2-5; TRBD1 matches at 10 bases. Sequenced: peripheral blood. The DNA for the CDR3 is TGTGCCAGCAGGACAGGGGGCCGAGAGACCCAGTACTTC. Translation gives CASRTGGRETQYF.